These 4 T cell receptor beta chains were all obtained from the same sample, sequenced in a study of monozygotic twins with inflammatory bowel disease. TCRdb reprocessed the 5' RACE reads and reports one entry per CDR3 protein, with no DNA. The record lists 350,000 to 550,000 distinct CDR3 sequences, of which the ten most abundant hold 2.4%. Sequencing was carried out using blood. Source of these receptors: a human donor with ulcerative colitis or Crohn's disease, or a healthy co-twin of an affected twin (not recorded which).

V is TRBV7-9 and J is TRBJ2-7; TCRdb returns TRBD1, unconfirmable since there is no DNA. The germline gives CDR1 SEHNR, CDR2 FQNEAQ (reference sequence). The CDR3 is 15 residues long. This CDR3 is CASSLGIGQGYEQYF. Full variable domain (remainder filled in from reference TRBV7-9 and TRBJ2-7): DTGVSQNPRHKITKRGQNVTFRCDPISEHNRLYWYRQTLGQGPEFLTYFQNEAQLEKSRLLSDRFSAERPKGSFSTLEIQRTEQGDSAMYLCASSLGIGQGYEQYFGPGTRLTVT.

The chain uses TRBV12-3 or TRBV12-4 and TRBJ2-1; TCRdb gives TRBD1 as the D gene, but with no DNA this cannot be confirmed. CDR3 length equals 13 residues. The CDR3 is CASSTGAYNEQFF.

The chain couples TRBV5-1 to TRBJ1-2; the TRBD1 assignment by TCRdb is unverifiable without DNA. The CDR3 sequence is 14 residues long. Germline CDR1 SGHRS, CDR2 YFSETQ. CDR3 sequence: CASSLGGTADFYTF. The entire variable domain, with the rest obtained from reference TRBV5-1 and TRBJ1-2, is as follows: KAGVTQTPRYLIKTRGQQVTLSCSPISGHRSVSWYQQTPGQGLQFLFEYFSETQRNKGNFPGRFSGRQFSNSRSEMNVSTLELGDSALYLCASSLGGTADFYTFGSGTRLTVV.

The V and J genes are TRBV5-1 and TRBJ1-6. Germline assignment: CDR1 SGHRS and CDR2 YFSETQ. The CDR3 covers 14 residues. CDR3 residues: CASSLDGSNSPLHF.